This TCR beta chain was documented in a study of T cells in Graves' hyperthyroidism and ophthalmopathy. Turning to this clonotype: Its specificity is not known.

Whole-study results and caveats: In the blood, most expanded thyroid clonotypes above 0.001 appeared as well.

With a duration under 2 months, the hyperthyroidism was newly diagnosed in patients aged 18 to 65. Fresh peripheral blood, about 9.6 ml, yielded the PBMCs. Germline V lookup: CDR1 SQVTM, CDR2 ANQGSEA. This CDR3 contains 15 residues. With 4 bases clipped from V and 2 bases from J, the junction kept 8 bases outside the gene matches. Using RNA transcripts as the source, TCR beta CDR3 regions were amplified. Researchers ran a first-round RT-PCR on the TCR CDR3 using the HTBI primer set. TCRdb reprocessed the multiplex PCR reads with MiXCR, giving one entry per CDR3 protein. Among 470,000 or so distinct CDR3 sequences listed, about a fifth were seen once.

Sequencing was carried out using blood. This sequence originates from a man in his late teens or twenties with Graves' hyperthyroidism. J is TRBJ2-3 and V is TRBV29-1, with TRBD2 matching over 8 bases. CDR3 nucleotides: TGCAGCGTTGGGATGGCGGGGGGTTTCACAGATACGCAGTATTTT. Its translation: CSVGMAGGFTDTQYF.